This TCR beta chain came from a study of shared T cell receptors in the human thymus. The assay was immunoSEQ multiplex PCR, and TCRdb's table has in-frame clones only and misses some. Among 540,000 or so clones listed, approximately 80% were seen once. The ends were cut back, 4 bases at V and 3 bases at J, with 15 bases in the middle. The CDR3 consists of 15 residues. Germline assignment: CDR1 SGHRS and CDR2 YFSETQ. The data also belong to a second study, concerning human thymus T cells. That paper adds: Infants served as donors; they were healthy and Finnish and were having corrective surgery for congenital heart defects. Obtained as resections during corrective heart surgery, the thymus tissue was then studied. An apparent bias in V and J gene usage was seen in thymic and blood repertoires. Related research examined unrelated individuals and reported that their thymic repertoires overlapped highly.

This receptor was obtained from a boy in the first two years of life with a congenital heart defect. Sequencing was done on a sample of thymocytes. V and J are TRBV5-1 and TRBJ2-3; D is unclear. The DNA for the CDR3 is TGCGCCAGCAGCCCTGGAGAATACGCAACAGATACGCAGTATTTT. Encoded protein: CASSPGEYATDTQYF.